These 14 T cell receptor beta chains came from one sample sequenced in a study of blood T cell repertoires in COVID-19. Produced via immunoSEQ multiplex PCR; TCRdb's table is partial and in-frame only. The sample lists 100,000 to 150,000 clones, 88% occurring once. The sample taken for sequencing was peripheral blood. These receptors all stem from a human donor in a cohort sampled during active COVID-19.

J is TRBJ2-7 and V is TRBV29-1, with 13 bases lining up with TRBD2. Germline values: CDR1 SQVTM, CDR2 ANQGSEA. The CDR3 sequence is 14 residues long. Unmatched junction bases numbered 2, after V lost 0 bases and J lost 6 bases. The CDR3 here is CSVEELAGGREQYF. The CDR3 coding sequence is TGCAGCGTTGAAGAACTAGCGGGAGGGCGCGAGCAGTACTTC.

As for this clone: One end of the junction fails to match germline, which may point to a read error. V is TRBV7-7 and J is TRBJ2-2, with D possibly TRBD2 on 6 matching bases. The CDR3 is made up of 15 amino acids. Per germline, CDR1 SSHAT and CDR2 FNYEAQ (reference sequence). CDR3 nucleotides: TGTGCTAGCAGCTTAGATGGAGGGCCTGGCGGGGAGCTGTTTTTT. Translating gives CASSLDGGPGGELFF.

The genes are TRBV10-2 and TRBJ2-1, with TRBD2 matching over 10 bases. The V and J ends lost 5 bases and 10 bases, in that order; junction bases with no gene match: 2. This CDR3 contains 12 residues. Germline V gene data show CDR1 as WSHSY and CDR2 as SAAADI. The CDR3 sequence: CASSSTSGEQFF. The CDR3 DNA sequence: TGCGCCAGCAGTTCGACTAGCGGGGAGCAGTTCTTC.

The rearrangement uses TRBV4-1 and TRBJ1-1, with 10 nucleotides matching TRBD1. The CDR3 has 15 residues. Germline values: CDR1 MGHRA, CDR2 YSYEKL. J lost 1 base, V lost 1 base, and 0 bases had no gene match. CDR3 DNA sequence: TGCGCCAGCAGCCAAGGGGACAGGGGGAACACTGAAGCTTTCTTT. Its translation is CASSQGDRGNTEAFF.

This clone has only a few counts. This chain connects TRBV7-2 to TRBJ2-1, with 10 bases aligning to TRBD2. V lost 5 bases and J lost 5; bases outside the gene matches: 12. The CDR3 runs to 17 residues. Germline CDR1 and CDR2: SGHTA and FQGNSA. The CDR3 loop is CASSPRPLAGVNNEQFF. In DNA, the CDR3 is TGTGCCAGCAGCCCAAGACCCCTAGCGGGAGTCAACAATGAGCAGTTCTTC.

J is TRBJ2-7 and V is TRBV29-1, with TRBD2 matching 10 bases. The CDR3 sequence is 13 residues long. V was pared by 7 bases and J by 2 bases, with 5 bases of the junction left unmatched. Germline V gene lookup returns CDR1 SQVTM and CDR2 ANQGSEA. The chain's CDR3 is CSAGTSDPYEQYF. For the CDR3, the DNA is TGCAGCGCGGGGACTAGCGACCCCTACGAGCAGTACTTC.

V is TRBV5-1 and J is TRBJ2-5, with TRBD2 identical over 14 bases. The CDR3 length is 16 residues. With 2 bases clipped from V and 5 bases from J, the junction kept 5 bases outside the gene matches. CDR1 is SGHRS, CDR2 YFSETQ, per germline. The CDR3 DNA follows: TGCGCCAGCAGCTTACGGACTAGCGGGAGGTCGGAGACCCAGTACTTC. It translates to CASSLRTSGRSETQYF.

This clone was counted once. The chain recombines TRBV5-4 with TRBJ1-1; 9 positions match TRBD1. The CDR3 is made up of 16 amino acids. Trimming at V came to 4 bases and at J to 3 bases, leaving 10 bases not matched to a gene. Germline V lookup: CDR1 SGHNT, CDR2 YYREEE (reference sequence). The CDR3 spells CASSRNRGQVDTEAFF. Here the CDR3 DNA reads TGTGCCAGCAGCCGTAACAGGGGGCAGGTGGACACTGAAGCTTTCTTT.

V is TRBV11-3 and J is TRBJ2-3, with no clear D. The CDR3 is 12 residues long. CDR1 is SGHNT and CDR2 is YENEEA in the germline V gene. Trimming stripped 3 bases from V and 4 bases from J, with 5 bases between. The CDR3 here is CASSLSADTQYF. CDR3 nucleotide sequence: TGTGCCAGCAGCTTGTCTGCAGATACGCAGTATTTT.

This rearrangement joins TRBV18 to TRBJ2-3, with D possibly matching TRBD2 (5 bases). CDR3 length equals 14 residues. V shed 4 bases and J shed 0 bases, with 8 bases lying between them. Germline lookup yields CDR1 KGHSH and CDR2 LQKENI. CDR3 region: CASSQVASTDTQYF. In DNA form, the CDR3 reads TGTGCCAGCTCACAAGTAGCGAGCACAGATACGCAGTATTTT.

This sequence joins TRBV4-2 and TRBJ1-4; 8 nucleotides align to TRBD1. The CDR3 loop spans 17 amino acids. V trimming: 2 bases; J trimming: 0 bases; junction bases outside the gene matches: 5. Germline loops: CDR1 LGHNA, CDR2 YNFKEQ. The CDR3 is CASSQFGQGATNEKLFF. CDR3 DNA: TGTGCCAGCAGCCAATTCGGACAGGGCGCAACTAATGAAAAACTGTTTTTT.

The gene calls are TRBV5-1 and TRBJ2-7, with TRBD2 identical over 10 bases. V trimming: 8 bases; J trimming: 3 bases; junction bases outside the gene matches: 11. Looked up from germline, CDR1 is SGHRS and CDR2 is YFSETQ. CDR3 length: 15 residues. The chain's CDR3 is CASRVAGGGSYEQYF. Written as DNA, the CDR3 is TGCGCCAGTAGGGTAGCGGGGGGCGGTAGCTACGAGCAGTACTTC.

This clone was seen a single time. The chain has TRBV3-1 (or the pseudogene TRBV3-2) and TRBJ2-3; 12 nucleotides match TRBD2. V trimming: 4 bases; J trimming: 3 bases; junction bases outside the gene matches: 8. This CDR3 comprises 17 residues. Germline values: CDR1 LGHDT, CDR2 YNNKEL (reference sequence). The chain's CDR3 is CASSRRTSGKVTDTQYF. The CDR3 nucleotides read TGTGCCAGCAGCCGTCGGACTAGCGGGAAGGTGACAGATACGCAGTATTTT.

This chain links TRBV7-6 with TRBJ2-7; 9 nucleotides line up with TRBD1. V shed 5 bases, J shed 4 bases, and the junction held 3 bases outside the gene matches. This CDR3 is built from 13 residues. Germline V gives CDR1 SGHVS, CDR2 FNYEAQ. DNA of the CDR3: TGTGCCAGCAGCGGAGGACAGGGGTACGAGCAGTACTTC. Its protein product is CASSGGQGYEQYF.